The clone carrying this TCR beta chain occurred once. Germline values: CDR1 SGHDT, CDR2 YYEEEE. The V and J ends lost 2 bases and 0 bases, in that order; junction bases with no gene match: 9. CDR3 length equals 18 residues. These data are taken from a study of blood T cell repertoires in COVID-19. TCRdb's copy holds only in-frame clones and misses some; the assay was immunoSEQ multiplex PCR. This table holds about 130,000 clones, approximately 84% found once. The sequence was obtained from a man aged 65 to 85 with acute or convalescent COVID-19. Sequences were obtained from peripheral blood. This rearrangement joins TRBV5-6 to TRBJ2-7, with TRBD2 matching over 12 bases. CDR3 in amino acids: CASSFKLGLAGHSYEQYF. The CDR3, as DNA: TGTGCCAGCAGCTTTAAACTAGGACTAGCGGGGCACTCCTACGAGCAGTACTTC.